These 29 T cell receptor beta chains came from one sample sequenced in a study of Graves' ophthalmopathy and Graves' hyperthyroidism. Amplification of the TCR beta CDR3 regions used RNA transcripts (as template). The first-round RT-PCR employed HTBI primers together with the Qiagen OneStep RT-PCR kit. A multiplex PCR was then performed as the second round. TCRdb redid the calling of the multiplex PCR reads with MiXCR, one entry per CDR3 protein. The sample lists 150,000 to 200,000 distinct CDR3 sequences, about two fifths seen once, with 8% to 9.5% in the top ten. The specimen was peripheral blood. These receptor sequences come from a man aged 25 to 45 with Graves' ophthalmopathy.

In its sample, this clonotype was seen many times. The chain links TRBV6-5 to TRBJ2-5; 12 nucleotides agree with TRBD2. V gave up 4 bases and J gave up 5 bases; unmatched junction bases: 2. This CDR3 comprises 14 residues. Germline V gives CDR1 MNHEY, CDR2 SVGAGI. In nucleotides, the CDR3 is TGTGCCAGCAGTTGGACTAGCGGGATTGAGACCCAGTACTTC. Amino acid sequence: CASSWTSGIETQYF.

This clonotype was counted at least ten times. V and J are TRBV28 and TRBJ1-6; 9 nucleotides match TRBD1. The V gene's germline CDR1 is MDHEN and CDR2 SYDVKM. The CDR3 loop spans 15 amino acids. The trim removed 5 bases at V and 9 bases at J, leaving 8 bases unmatched. Here the CDR3 reads CASSPLGQGVSPLHF. CDR3 DNA: TGTGCCAGCAGTCCCTTGGGACAGGGCGTTTCACCCCTCCACTTT.

This clonotype was observed at least ten times. The rearrangement links TRBV7-6 to TRBJ2-2; D remains unclear. The CDR3 consists of 17 residues. V was cut by 1 base and J by 2 bases, with 14 bases left in between. Germline CDR1 and CDR2: SGHVS and FNYEAQ. CDR3 loop: CASSLVVLGVNTGELFF. CDR3 in DNA: TGTGCCAGCAGCTTAGTAGTCCTCGGAGTTAACACCGGGGAGCTGTTTTTT. The full variable domain, with the rest looked up from reference TRBV7-6 and TRBJ2-2, is GAGVSQSPRYKVTKRGQDVALRCDPISGHVSLYWYRQALGQGPEFLTYFNYEAQQDKSGLPNDRFSAERPEGSISTLTIQRTEQRDSAMYRCASSLVVLGVNTGELFFGEGSRLTVL.

The V call is TRBV6-1, the J call TRBJ1-5; 10 nucleotides align to TRBD1. With V trimmed by 8 bases and J by 6 bases, 10 bases remained unmatched. The CDR3 is 15 residues long. The V gene's germline CDR1 is MNHNS and CDR2 SASEGT. CDR3 sequence: CASRTRQGAIQPQHF. The CDR3 nucleotides read TGTGCCAGCCGAACGCGACAGGGGGCTATTCAGCCCCAGCATTTT.

This clonotype has a count of ten or more. V and J are TRBV11-2 and TRBJ1-2; D perhaps matches TRBD1 (6 bases). V dropped 5 bases and J dropped 4 bases, with 20 bases sitting between them. Germline loops: CDR1 SGHAT, CDR2 FQNNGV. CDR3 length equals 16 residues. The CDR3 DNA reads as TGTGCCAGCAGCCTGTACTCGGACAGACCCTCCTATGGCTACACCTTC. Protein: CASSLYSDRPSYGYTF.

The rearrangement uses TRBV7-2 and TRBJ2-2, with TRBD1 matching over 7 bases. Germline loops: CDR1 SGHTA, CDR2 FQGNSA. The V and J ends lost 4 bases and 7 bases, in that order; junction bases with no gene match: 6. The CDR3 loop spans 14 amino acids. The CDR3 here is CASSYATGHGELFF. CDR3 bases: TGTGCCAGCAGCTACGCGACAGGGCACGGGGAGCTGTTTTTT.

V is TRBV6-2 or TRBV6-3 and J is TRBJ1-5, with 7 nucleotides matching TRBD1. The length of the CDR3 is 15 residues. V was clipped by 8 bases and J by 4 bases; unmatched bases: 11. Germline CDR1 is MNHEY and CDR2 is SVGEGT. The CDR3 sequence: CASVNQQGRNQPQHF. The CDR3 DNA is TGTGCCAGCGTGAACCAACAGGGGAGAAATCAGCCCCAGCATTTT.

This clonotype was counted ten times or more. The chain has TRBV29-1 and TRBJ1-2; 8 nucleotides align to TRBD1. The CDR3 contains 13 residues. Germline lookup yields CDR1 SQVTM and CDR2 ANQGSEA. The junction had 6 bases not matched to a gene; V was cut back by 6 bases and J by 3 bases. CDR3: CSVSDRVDYGYTF. The CDR3 DNA reads TGCAGCGTCTCGGACAGGGTTGACTATGGCTACACCTTC.

This clonotype is a singleton in its sample. This CDR3 reads CASSPSGTGEERQYF. The CDR3 nucleotides are TGTGCCAGCAGCCCGTCCGGGACAGGGGAAGAGAGGCAGTACTTC. This sequence joins TRBV5-5 and TRBJ2-7; 10 bases match TRBD1. Losses at the gene ends were 4 bases for V and 9 bases for J; bases not matched to a gene: 13. Germline CDR1 and CDR2: SGHKS and YYEKEE (reference sequence). This CDR3 comprises 15 residues.

The V gene is TRBV12-3 or TRBV12-4, the J gene TRBJ2-7; D is perhaps TRBD2 (6 bases). This CDR3 contains 15 residues. Trimming took off 3 bases at V and 5 bases at J, with 17 bases between the two ends. The CDR3 bases are TGTGCCAGCAGTTTTGGAGGGGCGAAATCGGACGAGCAGTACTTC. Its protein is CASSFGGAKSDEQYF.

This clonotype was seen repeatedly, ten times or more. The V call is TRBV20-1, the J call TRBJ1-2; 11 bases agree with TRBD1. After removal of 3 bases from V and 7 bases from J, the junction contained 7 bases not matched to a gene. The CDR3 covers 14 residues. Germline CDR1 reads DFQATT; CDR2 reads SNEGSKA (reference sequence). The CDR3 DNA sequence: TGCAGTGCTAGGCAGGACAGGGGGCGTGGTGGCTACACCTTC. As protein: CSARQDRGRGGYTF.

Many counts were recorded for this clonotype. This chain links TRBV7-3 with TRBJ2-7; D perhaps matches TRBD2 (6 bases). CDR3 length: 13 residues. The V end was cut by 5 bases, the J end by 4 bases, with 12 bases between. Germline V gives CDR1 SGHTA, CDR2 FQGTGA. DNA for the CDR3: TGTGCCAGCAGCCCCTACGGGGGATACGAGCAGTACTTC. Amino acid sequence: CASSPYGGYEQYF.

The chain has TRBV6-5 and TRBJ2-5; TRBD2 agrees at 15 bases. The J segment lost 5 bases and the V segment lost 4 bases, leaving 2 bases of the junction unmatched. Germline CDR1 MNHEY, CDR2 SVGAGI. The CDR3 runs to 15 residues. The CDR3 region is CASSWTSGREETQYF. The CDR3 DNA reads as TGTGCCAGCAGTTGGACTAGCGGGAGGGAGGAGACCCAGTACTTC.

The genes are TRBV12-3 or TRBV12-4 and TRBJ1-3; possibly TRBD1 for D (5 bases). Trimming removed 5 bases from V and 6 bases from J, with 17 bases in between. The CDR3 has 15 amino acids. The CDR3 sequence is CASSQLDGGQNTIYF. The CDR3 DNA is TGTGCCAGCAGTCAACTGGACGGAGGACAAAACACCATATATTTT.

This clonotype was detected many times. The CDR3 sequence is CASSLSGQPYEQYF. CDR3 nucleotide sequence: TGCGCCAGCAGCTTGTCTGGACAGCCGTACGAGCAGTACTTC. This chain uses TRBV5-1 with TRBJ2-7; D perhaps matches TRBD1 (6 bases). The V and J ends lost 1 base and 4 bases respectively, with 12 bases between them. Germline lookup yields CDR1 SGHRS and CDR2 YFSETQ. The CDR3 has 14 amino acids.

This clonotype was detected many times. The rearrangement joins TRBV12-3 or TRBV12-4 to TRBJ1-1; 7 bases match TRBD1. With V trimmed by 6 bases and J by 1 base, 14 bases remained unmatched. The CDR3 sequence is 17 residues long. CDR3: CASSSRRTGAPNTEAFF. As DNA, the CDR3 is TGTGCCAGCAGCTCCAGAAGGACAGGAGCTCCGAACACTGAAGCTTTCTTT.

This clonotype was counted at least ten times. This rearrangement joins TRBV19 to TRBJ1-1; TRBD1 agrees at 9 bases. Germline V CDR1 and CDR2: LNHDA, SQIVND (reference sequence). The V and J ends lost 3 bases and 4 bases, in that order; junction bases with no gene match: 6. The CDR3 has 15 amino acids. This CDR3 reads CASSMRDRVVTEAFF. The CDR3, as DNA: TGTGCCAGTAGTATGCGGGACAGGGTTGTCACTGAAGCTTTCTTT.

This clonotype has at least ten counts. The chain employs TRBV12-3 or TRBV12-4 and TRBJ1-2; D is possibly TRBD1 (6 bases). V was trimmed by 3 bases and J by 2 bases, leaving 16 bases between them. This CDR3 contains 16 residues. CDR3 sequence: CASSFGAGDKNYGYTF. Here the CDR3 DNA reads TGTGCCAGCAGTTTTGGGGCAGGGGATAAAAACTATGGCTACACCTTC.

This clonotype has only one observation. This chain connects TRBV12-5 to TRBJ2-6, with D unclear. V was trimmed by 3 bases and J by 2 bases, leaving 2 bases between them. This CDR3 is built from 13 residues. In germline, CDR1 is LGHNT, CDR2 FRNRAP. CDR3 DNA sequence: TGTGCTAGTGGTTTAACTGGGGCCAACGTCCTGACTTTC. Residues: CASGLTGANVLTF.

The chain couples TRBV6-1 to TRBJ1-1; 7 bases map to TRBD1. Per the germline V gene, CDR1 is MNHNS and CDR2 is SASEGT. This CDR3 has 15 amino acids. Trimming cost V 6 bases and J 3 bases; bases outside gene matches: 10. The CDR3 reads CASRTRGGYDTEAFF. For the CDR3, the DNA is TGTGCCAGCAGGACCAGGGGGGGGTACGACACTGAAGCTTTCTTT.

In its sample, this clonotype was seen many times. The rearrangement joins TRBV27 to TRBJ1-2, with D tentatively TRBD1 (5 bases). This CDR3 is built from 15 residues. CDR1 and CDR2 from the germline V gene are MNHEY and SMNVEV (reference sequence). V was pared by 4 bases and J by 8 bases, with 20 bases between. DNA of the CDR3: TGTGCCAGCAGTTCCCAACCGGGACTTCGTTTGGGCTACACCTTC. This translates into CASSSQPGLRLGYTF.

This clonotype was picked up one time. This chain uses TRBV7-3 with TRBJ1-1; D is ambiguous. The ends were cut back, 1 base at V and 1 base at J, with 13 bases in the middle. The V gene's germline CDR1 is SGHTA and CDR2 FQGTGA. CDR3 length equals 16 residues. CDR3 region: CASSLIGSPGNTEAFF. CDR3 in DNA: TGTGCCAGCAGCTTAATTGGGTCCCCCGGGAACACTGAAGCTTTCTTT.

This clonotype has ten or more counts. J is TRBJ2-7 and V is TRBV5-5, with 10 nucleotides matching TRBD2. This CDR3 is 15 amino acids long. V dropped 4 bases and J dropped 3; count of bases not matched to a gene: 7. Germline V lookup: CDR1 SGHKS, CDR2 YYEKEE (reference sequence). The CDR3 nucleotides are TGTGCCAGCAGCCCTGGGGCTAGCGGGAGCTACGAGCAGTACTTC. Its translation: CASSPGASGSYEQYF.

V gene TRBV7-8 combines with J gene TRBJ1-1, with unresolved D. The V and J ends lost 3 bases and 2 bases respectively, with 4 bases between them. CDR3 length: 12 amino acids. Germline V lookup: CDR1 SGHVS, CDR2 FQNEAQ. This CDR3 reads CASSFVNTEAFF. As DNA, the CDR3 is TGTGCCAGCAGCTTTGTCAACACTGAAGCTTTCTTT. Based on the CDR3 plus reference TRBV7-8 and TRBJ1-1, the full variable domain is GAGVSQSPRYKVAKRGQDVALRCDPISGHVSLFWYQQALGQGPEFLTYFQNEAQLDKSGLPSDRFFAERPEGSVSTLKIQRTQQEDSAVYLCASSFVNTEAFFGQGTRLTVV.

In this sample, this clonotype turned up many times. J is TRBJ1-1 and V is TRBV19, with TRBD1 matching over 9 bases. Germline V lookup: CDR1 LNHDA, CDR2 SQIVND (reference sequence). There are 13 residues in the CDR3. V trimming: 7 bases; J trimming: 4 bases; junction bases outside the gene matches: 4. The CDR3 region has the DNA TGTGCCAGTAAATGGGACAGGGTCACTGAAGCTTTCTTT. Translating gives CASKWDRVTEAFF.

This clonotype appeared many times. The chain is built from TRBV30 and TRBJ1-1; D might be TRBD1 (5 bases). V dropped 0 bases and J dropped 8 bases, with 13 bases sitting between them. Looked up from germline, CDR1 is GTSNPN and CDR2 is SVGIG (reference sequence). The CDR3 spans 13 residues. In DNA, the CDR3 is TGTGCCTGGAGTGTACCTTCAGGGCAAGAAGCTTTCTTT. Encoded protein: CAWSVPSGQEAFF.

This clonotype has at least ten counts. The gene calls are TRBV19 and TRBJ2-5; D unresolved. Germline assignment: CDR1 LNHDA and CDR2 SQIVND (reference sequence). Trimming took 10 bases from V and 5 from J, leaving 20 bases between them. This CDR3 is built from 14 residues. For the CDR3, the DNA is TGTGCCATCCTATGGTCCGCCAGGCGGGAGACCCAGTACTTC. Translation gives CAILWSARRETQYF.

This clonotype was seen repeatedly, ten times or more. A much larger clone sits a single nucleotide away, making a read error possible. The CDR3 DNA reads TGTGCCAGGGGGGTAAACACTGAAGCTTTCTTT. It specifies CARGVNTEAFF. The chain is built from TRBV28 and TRBJ1-1; D might be TRBD1 (5 bases). The V and J ends lost 9 bases and 2 bases respectively, with 7 bases between them. The CDR3 is 11 amino acids. Germline V gene sequence: CDR1 MDHEN, CDR2 SYDVKM.

There are many counts of this clonotype. This rearrangement joins TRBV9 to TRBJ2-7; perhaps TRBD1 as D (6 bases). The germline V gene encodes CDR1 SGDLS and CDR2 YYNGEE. The V end was cut by 0 bases, the J end by 7 bases, with 17 bases between. The length of the CDR3 is 15 residues. The chain's CDR3 is CASSVDIGGGQEQYF. The DNA of the CDR3 is TGTGCCAGCAGCGTAGATATTGGGGGCGGACAGGAGCAGTACTTC.